Given below is one TCR beta chain in context. The antigen remains undetermined. The sample comes from a study of T cells in narcolepsy. Study-level information: Patients with NT1 or NT2 and healthy control donors were enrolled. General study points: Some memory CD4+ repertoires had no autoreactive clone sequences.

Measured with immunoSEQ multiplex PCR; TCRdb has only the in-frame clones, and not every one. The sample lists around 25,000 clones; around 83% were seen once. The TCR originated in a human donor with narcolepsy. Sequenced sample: CD45RA- memory CD4+ T cells from PBMCs.

As DNA, the CDR3 is TGTGCCACCAGCACCCAGGGCGGGAGCTCGAACATTCAGTACTTC. It specifies CATSTQGGSSNIQYF. The rearrangement links TRBV15 to TRBJ2-4; 7 nucleotides align to TRBD2. In germline, CDR1 is LNHNV, CDR2 YYDKDF (reference sequence). This CDR3 has 15 residues. V gave up 4 bases and J gave up 7 bases; unmatched junction bases: 10.